This T cell receptor beta chain originates from a study of T cells in Graves' hyperthyroidism and ophthalmopathy. Findings and caveats of the study: Among thyroid clonotypes expanded above 0.001, most also appeared in blood.

This CDR3 has 13 residues. Trimming pared 4 bases from V and 11 bases from J, leaving 16 bases between. In germline, CDR1 is SGHTS, CDR2 YDEGEE. In patients aged 18 to 65, hyperthyroidism was newly diagnosed, with duration under 2 months. Patients showing uncontrolled infection, other autoimmune disease, pregnancy or lactation were ineligible. Clinicians diagnosed patients from clinical symptoms, serum thyroxine and TRAb, thyroid ultrasound and orbital computed tomography. As for this clonotype: Its antigen is undetermined.

Template material for amplifying TCR beta CDR3 regions consisted of RNA transcripts. HTBI primers were the set used in a first-round RT-PCR of the TCR CDR3. Each CDR3 protein gets one entry after TCRdb re-called the multiplex PCR reads with MiXCR. The data show about 290,000 distinct CDR3 sequences, 13% seen once. The chain combines TRBV5-8 with TRBJ2-1; D tentatively reads TRBD1 or TRBD2 (7 bases each). This TCR was sampled from a woman aged 25 to 39 with Graves' hyperthyroidism that later progressed to Graves' ophthalmopathy. The sample was blood. This CDR3 reads CASSPQGEGKQFF. In nucleotides, the CDR3 is TGTGCCAGCAGCCCTCAGGGGGAGGGGAAGCAGTTCTTC.